The source of this TCR beta chain is a study of blood T cell repertoires in COVID-19. Original processing methods: Amplified reference gene primers provided the basis for estimating nucleated cell counts. TCRdb's copy holds only in-frame clones and misses some; the assay was immunoSEQ multiplex PCR. The D gene and trimming were derived from the DNA, and the V and J assignments and clone size from that table. The table has about 100,000 clones, roughly 80% seen once; the top ten hold roughly 29%. From germline, CDR1 is SGHTA and CDR2 FQGNSA. The V gene end was trimmed by 3 bases and the J gene end by 6 bases; junction bases not matched to a gene: 10. The CDR3 runs 15 residues.

The specimen was peripheral blood. This sequence originates from a man between 65 and 85 years old with active or convalescent COVID-19. This chain uses TRBV7-2 with TRBJ2-7; 8 nucleotides agree with TRBD1. DNA for the CDR3: TGTGCCAGCAGCTTTGAGTCGGGCAGGGGGCGCGAGCAGTACTTC. Amino acids: CASSFESGRGREQYF.